This T cell receptor (beta chain) derives from a study of T cells after yellow fever vaccination. General observations from the study: Most clones from primary vaccination were detected again post-booster (roughly 95% CD4, 88% CD8). Shared CD4/CD8 clonotypes were a small share, likely from convergent recombination. Compared with primary, the secondary response was weaker and peaked at day 5, not 15.

This clonotype came up a few times. Its target is not known. A process of 5'RACE template switching, which added a universal primer site and UMIs, was used to make TCR cDNA. One entry per CDR3 protein, called by TCRdb with MiXCR from the 5' RACE reads. Of under 350,000 distinct CDR3 sequences in the sample, roughly 4.3% are singletons; the top ten hold around 23%. Trimming shortened V by 3 bases and J by 0 bases, and 12 bases separated the two germline ends. The CDR3 covers 14 residues. Per the germline V gene, CDR1 is DFQATT and CDR2 is SNEGSKA (reference sequence). The chain couples TRBV20-1 to TRBJ2-7; D may match TRBD1 or TRBD2 (5 bases each). The input for sequencing was PBMCs, taken 5 days after the yellow fever booster vaccination. The source of this sequence is a man aged 18 to 29 who received the YFV17D yellow fever vaccine. The CDR3 spells CSARLRDASYEQYF. The CDR3 DNA is TGCAGTGCTAGGCTTAGGGACGCCTCCTACGAGCAGTACTTC.